A selection of T cell receptor beta chains follows, all from one sample in a study of blood T cell repertoires in COVID-19. Here immunoSEQ multiplex PCR was the method, and the copy in TCRdb shows in-frame clones only, minus some. The sample includes under 150,000 clones, approximately 81% of them seen just once. Sequencing was performed on peripheral blood. The receptors stem from a woman at least 80 years old with acute or convalescent COVID-19. CDR3s include the opening cysteine and the closing phenylalanine or tryptophan. The D gene is left open where the match is weak. Size is stated for part of the rows, as once, few or many counts, or as a class when the clone is expanded.

abundance: .; j_gene: TRBJ1-2; d_gene: .; v_gene: TRBV19; CDR3aa: CASRRTGIYGYTF; CDR3nt: TGTGCCAGTAGGAGAACAGGGATCTATGGCTACACCTTC
abundance: .; j_gene: TRBJ1-5; d_gene: .; v_gene: TRBV4-3; CDR3aa: CASSPSRGPQSARHF; CDR3nt: TGCGCCAGCAGCCCGTCCCGAGGGCCCCAATCAGCCCGACATTTT
abundance: .; j_gene: TRBJ2-5; d_gene: TRBD2; v_gene: TRBV28; CDR3aa: CASSLYSGGKETQYF; CDR3nt: TGTGCCAGCAGTTTGTACAGCGGGGGAAAAGAGACCCAGTACTTC
abundance: .; j_gene: TRBJ1-1; d_gene: .; v_gene: TRBV4-2; CDR3aa: CASSQAVSVNTEAFF; CDR3nt: TGTGCCAGCAGCCAAGCAGTCAGCGTCAACACTGAAGCTTTCTTT
abundance: .; j_gene: TRBJ1-5; d_gene: .; v_gene: TRBV6-1; CDR3aa: CASSEARGGDQPQHF; CDR3nt: TGTGCCAGCAGTGAAGCAAGGGGAGGTGATCAGCCCCAGCATTTT
abundance: .; j_gene: TRBJ2-3; d_gene: .; v_gene: TRBV4-3; CDR3aa: CASSQDRLTDTQYF; CDR3nt: TGCGCCAGCAGCCAAGACCGACTCACAGATACGCAGTATTTT
abundance: few; j_gene: TRBJ2-2; d_gene: TRBD2; v_gene: TRBV18; CDR3aa: CASSPRVASGSAGELFF; CDR3nt: TGTGCCAGCTCACCGAGAGTGGCTAGCGGGAGTGCCGGGGAGCTGTTTTTT
abundance: .; j_gene: TRBJ1-4; d_gene: .; v_gene: TRBV5-1; CDR3aa: CASSPSRDNAGLFF; CDR3nt: TGCGCCAGCAGCCCGTCCCGGGACAACGCCGGACTGTTTTTT
abundance: .; j_gene: TRBJ2-1; d_gene: .; v_gene: TRBV3-1/TRBV3-2; CDR3aa: CASSQGLMDSYNEQFF; CDR3nt: TGTGCCAGCAGCCAAGGACTCATGGACTCCTACAATGAGCAGTTCTTC
abundance: .; j_gene: TRBJ2-3; d_gene: TRBD2; v_gene: TRBV27; CDR3aa: CASSLTSGGFRNTQYF; CDR3nt: TGTGCCAGCAGTTTGACTAGCGGGGGGTTTCGGAATACGCAGTATTTT
abundance: once; j_gene: TRBJ1-1; d_gene: .; v_gene: TRBV18; CDR3aa: CASSPPSEGGTEAFF; CDR3nt: TGTGCCAGCTCACCACCGTCGGAGGGAGGGACTGAAGCTTTCTTT
abundance: .; j_gene: TRBJ1-1; d_gene: TRBD1; v_gene: TRBV11-1; CDR3aa: CASSLDRGRTEAFF; CDR3nt: TGTGCCAGCAGCTTAGACAGGGGGCGGACTGAAGCTTTCTTT
abundance: .; j_gene: TRBJ1-2; d_gene: TRBD1; v_gene: TRBV28; CDR3aa: CASSSGQGSYGYTF; CDR3nt: TGTGCCAGCAGCTCGGGACAGGGGTCCTATGGCTACACCTTC
abundance: .; j_gene: TRBJ2-2; d_gene: .; v_gene: TRBV5-6; CDR3aa: CASSLVDTYTGELFF; CDR3nt: TGTGCCAGCAGCCTTGTGGACACGTACACCGGGGAGCTGTTTTTT
abundance: .; j_gene: TRBJ1-4; d_gene: .; v_gene: TRBV9; CDR3aa: CASSPPGRADEKLFF; CDR3nt: TGTGCCAGCAGCCCCCCGGGCAGGGCGGATGAAAAACTGTTTTTT
abundance: few; j_gene: TRBJ1-2; d_gene: .; v_gene: TRBV30; CDR3aa: CAENHRANGYGYTF; CDR3nt: TGTGCCGAAAACCACAGGGCGAATGGCTATGGCTACACCTTC
abundance: .; j_gene: TRBJ1-3; d_gene: TRBD1; v_gene: TRBV7-2; CDR3aa: CASSRGTVSGNTIYF; CDR3nt: TGTGCCAGCAGCAGAGGGACAGTCTCTGGAAACACCATATATTTT
abundance: many; j_gene: TRBJ2-2; d_gene: .; v_gene: TRBV6-5; CDR3aa: CASSLQGSHGELFF; CDR3nt: TGTGCCAGCAGCCTACAGGGATCCCACGGGGAGCTGTTTTTT
abundance: .; j_gene: TRBJ2-3; d_gene: .; v_gene: TRBV30; CDR3aa: CAWSVGGWDTQYF; CDR3nt: TGTGCCTGGAGTGTGGGGGGTTGGGATACGCAGTATTTT
abundance: .; j_gene: TRBJ1-1; d_gene: .; v_gene: TRBV27; CDR3aa: CASSLNGDIYEAFF; CDR3nt: TGTGCCAGCAGTTTAAATGGGGACATTTATGAAGCTTTCTTT
abundance: .; j_gene: TRBJ2-7; d_gene: .; v_gene: TRBV27; CDR3aa: CASSLSVGRASYEQYF; CDR3nt: TGTGCCAGCAGTTTAAGCGTCGGCAGGGCATCCTACGAGCAGTACTTC
abundance: .; j_gene: TRBJ2-5; d_gene: .; v_gene: TRBV7-2; CDR3aa: CASSTGYQGETQYF; CDR3nt: TGTGCCAGCAGCACAGGGTATCAGGGTGAGACCCAGTACTTC
abundance: .; j_gene: TRBJ1-4; d_gene: TRBD1; v_gene: TRBV19; CDR3aa: CASSIAQGAQFGKLFF; CDR3nt: TGTGCCAGTAGTATAGCACAGGGGGCTCAATTTGGAAAACTGTTTTTT